Listed here are 26 T cell receptor beta chains from one sample, sequenced in a study of cytomegalovirus exposure and HLA in healthy donors. It was with 60 Vbeta and 13 Jbeta primers that the PCR ran. Profiling relied on immunoSEQ multiplex PCR, and the TCRdb table lists in-frame clones only, not all of them. The sample has over 150,000 clones; roughly 80% are singletons. Material for sequencing was PBMCs. Every receptor here comes from a human donor in good health.

The genes are TRBV27 and TRBJ1-2; D might be TRBD1 (5 bases). The CDR3 runs to 14 residues. The V and J ends lost 1 base and 8 bases respectively, with 14 bases between them. Germline V gene data show CDR1 as MNHEY and CDR2 as SMNVEV (reference sequence). CDR3 in amino acids: CASSLLGGTWGYTF. As DNA, the CDR3 is TGTGCCAGCAGTTTATTGGGGGGGACCTGGGGCTACACCTTC.

The rearrangement joins TRBV11-2 to TRBJ1-1; D remains unclear. Germline-derived CDR1 and CDR2 are SGHAT and FQNNGV. V was clipped by 1 base and J by 6 bases, with 12 bases between them. The CDR3 spans 14 residues. CDR3 in DNA: TGTGCCAGCAGCTTAGTGGCAGTGGGAGCTGAAGCTTTCTTT. Amino acids: CASSLVAVGAEAFF.

This clone showed up just a few times. The chain joins TRBV5-1 to TRBJ2-7, with 8 bases that match TRBD1. CDR3 size: 13 residues. Germline V CDR1 and CDR2: SGHRS, YFSETQ. J gave up 4 bases and V 4 bases, and 4 bases lay outside the gene matches. CDR3: CASSARTGYEQYF. The CDR3 DNA reads TGCGCCAGCAGCGCGCGGACAGGGTACGAGCAGTACTTC.

Only one count was recorded for this clone. An end of the junction does not agree with germline; a read error may underlie this. The chain joins TRBV5-6 to TRBJ1-5, with TRBD1 matching 7 bases. Germline lookup yields CDR1 SGHDT and CDR2 YYEEEE. The CDR3 consists of 14 residues. The CDR3 DNA is TGTGCCAGCAGCCTGGACAGGTCTAATCGGCCCCAGCATTTT. Protein sequence: CASSLDRSNRPQHF.

There are a few counts of this clone. The genes are TRBV7-9 and TRBJ2-5, with TRBD2 matching over 12 bases. The CDR3 is 16 amino acids. Per germline, CDR1 SEHNR and CDR2 FQNEAQ (reference sequence). V shed 4 bases and J 5 bases; nucleotides not matched to a gene: 8. The CDR3 DNA reads as TGTGCCAGCAGCTCTCTAGCGGGGGGGCCCGAGGAGACCCAGTACTTC. Translation gives CASSSLAGGPEETQYF.

The rearrangement joins TRBV9 to TRBJ2-2; 11 nucleotides match TRBD2. Germline CDR1 is SGDLS and CDR2 is YYNGEE. V dropped 2 bases and J dropped 5; count of bases not matched to a gene: 5. The CDR3 runs 16 residues. DNA of the CDR3: TGTGCCAGCAGCGTTCTAGCGGGGGGCAAGACCGGGGAGCTGTTTTTT. Translated: CASSVLAGGKTGELFF.

This sequence joins TRBV5-4 and TRBJ2-6, with 8 positions matching TRBD1. After removal of 4 bases from V and 2 bases from J, the junction contained 8 bases not matched to a gene. The germline V gene encodes CDR1 SGHNT and CDR2 YYREEE (reference sequence). The CDR3 runs 17 residues. This CDR3 is CASSGNAGGAGANVLTF. CDR3 DNA: TGTGCCAGCAGCGGAAATGCAGGGGGCGCTGGGGCCAACGTCCTGACTTTC.

The rearrangement joins TRBV7-2 to TRBJ2-3; perhaps TRBD2 as D (5 bases). Germline V gives CDR1 SGHTA, CDR2 FQGNSA. The CDR3 is made up of 16 amino acids. Trimming removed 3 bases at V and 4 bases at J, with 17 bases between. The CDR3 loop is CASSLSGPIGADTQYF. The CDR3 nucleotides read TGTGCCAGCAGCTTGAGCGGACCCATCGGCGCAGATACGCAGTATTTT.

The chain carries TRBV4-3 and TRBJ2-7, with TRBD1 matching over 7 bases. The CDR3 totals 16 residues. V shed 0 bases, J shed 3 bases, and the junction held 8 bases outside the gene matches. Germline assignment: CDR1 LGHNA and CDR2 YSLEER. CDR3: CASSQDGTEIFYEQYF. CDR3 nucleotide sequence: TGCGCCAGCAGCCAAGATGGGACAGAAATTTTCTACGAGCAGTACTTC.

This clone was counted once. The rearrangement uses TRBV11-2 and TRBJ2-5; 9 bases align to TRBD1. Germline V gives CDR1 SGHAT, CDR2 FQNNGV. CDR3 size: 13 residues. Unmatched junction bases numbered 5, after V lost 4 bases and J lost 8 bases. The CDR3 spells CASSSDRGRTQYF. The CDR3 DNA follows: TGTGCCAGCAGCTCGGACAGGGGAAGAACCCAGTACTTC.

This clone was observed a single time. The chain is built from TRBV5-1 and TRBJ2-5, with 13 bases identical to TRBD2. The germline V gene encodes CDR1 SGHRS and CDR2 YFSETQ. V gave up 3 bases and J gave up 1 base; unmatched junction bases: 3. The CDR3 extends over 16 amino acids. CDR3 nucleotide sequence: TGCGCCAGCAGCTCCAGGACTAGCGGGGGCCAAGAGACCCAGTACTTC. Protein: CASSSRTSGGQETQYF.

This clone is a singleton in its sample. The chain has TRBV5-1 and TRBJ2-5; 10 bases agree with TRBD2. Trimming cost V 1 base and J 2 bases; bases outside gene matches: 5. The CDR3 has 16 amino acids. Germline V gene data show CDR1 as SGHRS and CDR2 as YFSETQ. CDR3 protein: CASSLNPSGGQETQYF. The CDR3 DNA sequence: TGCGCCAGCAGCTTGAATCCTAGCGGGGGACAAGAGACCCAGTACTTC.

Only one count was recorded for this clone. The V and J genes are TRBV10-1 and TRBJ2-3; TRBD2 agrees at 8 bases. The CDR3 is 13 amino acids. The V and J ends lost 10 bases and 5 bases, in that order; junction bases with no gene match: 8. Germline CDR1 and CDR2: WNHNN and SYGVQD (reference sequence). The CDR3 loop is CATGGGPGDTQYF. CDR3 DNA sequence: TGCGCCACCGGCGGGGGGCCAGGAGATACGCAGTATTTT.

V is TRBV9 and J is TRBJ2-5; weak D call: TRBD2 (6 bases). V lost 4 bases and J lost 4, with 14 bases in between. CDR1 is SGDLS, CDR2 YYNGEE, per germline. CDR3 size: 14 residues. The CDR3 sequence: CASSRGLEVETQYF. In DNA, the CDR3 is TGTGCCAGCAGCAGGGGACTCGAGGTAGAGACCCAGTACTTC.

The chain recombines TRBV6-5 with TRBJ1-3; 10 nucleotides align to TRBD1. The CDR3 is 16 amino acids. The trim removed 4 bases at V and 2 bases at J, leaving 5 bases unmatched. From germline, CDR1 is MNHEY and CDR2 SVGAGI. The CDR3 loop is CASSLGTGVAGNTIYF. CDR3 sequence (DNA): TGTGCCAGCAGTTTAGGGACAGGGGTGGCTGGAAACACCATATATTTT.

The gene calls are TRBV27 and TRBJ2-3; 10 bases are shared with TRBD2. Germline lookup yields CDR1 MNHEY and CDR2 SMNVEV (reference sequence). This CDR3 comprises 16 residues. After removal of 2 bases from V and 5 bases from J, the junction contained 7 bases not matched to a gene. Here the CDR3 DNA reads TGTGCCAGCAGTTTACTTACTAGCGGGGCTGTAGATACGCAGTATTTT. Translation: CASSLLTSGAVDTQYF.

The rearrangement links TRBV7-6 to TRBJ2-1, with 8 bases aligning to TRBD1. V lost 6 bases to trimming and J lost 8 bases; unmatched junction nucleotides: 9. From germline, CDR1 is SGHVS and CDR2 FNYEAQ. The CDR3 contains 14 residues. The CDR3 protein is CASRTDRVADEQFF. The CDR3 nucleotides are TGTGCCAGCAGAACGGACAGGGTAGCCGATGAGCAGTTCTTC. The variable domain in full, completed from reference TRBV7-6 and TRBJ2-1, reads GAGVSQSPRYKVTKRGQDVALRCDPISGHVSLYWYRQALGQGPEFLTYFNYEAQQDKSGLPNDRFSAERPEGSISTLTIQRTEQRDSAMYRCASRTDRVADEQFFGPGTRLTVL.

The chain is built from TRBV7-6 and TRBJ1-1; 7 bases fit TRBD1. Germline CDR1 SGHVS, CDR2 FNYEAQ. V lost 0 bases to trimming and J lost 8 bases; unmatched junction nucleotides: 9. This CDR3 is 15 amino acids long. CDR3 DNA sequence: TGTGCCAGCAGCTTAGCGCAGGGACAGAAACGGGAAGCTTTCTTT. Protein sequence: CASSLAQGQKREAFF. Full variable domain (remainder filled in from reference TRBV7-6 and TRBJ1-1): GAGVSQSPRYKVTKRGQDVALRCDPISGHVSLYWYRQALGQGPEFLTYFNYEAQQDKSGLPNDRFSAERPEGSISTLTIQRTEQRDSAMYRCASSLAQGQKREAFFGQGTRLTVV.

This rearrangement joins TRBV10-3 to TRBJ2-7, with 10 bases aligning to TRBD2. This CDR3 contains 16 residues. Per the germline V gene, CDR1 is ENHRY and CDR2 is SYGVKD. Unmatched junction bases numbered 10, after V lost 6 bases and J lost 2 bases. In DNA, the CDR3 is TGTGCCATCAGGCCTAGCGGGGGCCGCGCTACCTACGAGCAGTACTTC. This encodes CAIRPSGGRATYEQYF.

The genes are TRBV19 and TRBJ2-4; perhaps TRBD2 as D (5 bases). Trimming cost V 7 bases and J 6 bases, with 13 bases left between them. The CDR3 contains 13 residues. CDR1 is LNHDA and CDR2 is SQIVND in the germline V gene (reference sequence). The CDR3 DNA sequence: TGTGCCAGTACACCCACCGGAGGAAACATTCAGTACTTC. Its translation: CASTPTGGNIQYF.

This chain joins TRBV27 and TRBJ1-4, with D possibly being TRBD1 (5 bases). The CDR3 has 19 amino acids. The germline V and J ends were trimmed by 0 bases and 7 bases, with 24 bases remaining between them. Germline lookup yields CDR1 MNHEY and CDR2 SMNVEV (reference sequence). The CDR3 region has the DNA TGTGCCAGCAGTTTATCGGGGACTGGTGACAGACCCCGGGGTGAAAAACTGTTTTTT. Its translation is CASSLSGTGDRPRGEKLFF.

The chain recombines TRBV6-1 with TRBJ2-3, with 12 bases aligning to TRBD2. V gave up 3 bases and J gave up 3 bases; unmatched junction bases: 4. CDR3 length equals 16 residues. Germline V lookup: CDR1 MNHNS, CDR2 SASEGT. The CDR3 nucleotides read TGTGCCAGCAGTGACCTAGCGGGGGGGCCTACAGATACGCAGTATTTT. It encodes CASSDLAGGPTDTQYF.

The V and J genes are TRBV6-6 and TRBJ2-7, with TRBD2 as a possible D gene (7 bases). The CDR3 runs to 14 residues. V was cut by 7 bases and J by 1 base, with 14 bases left in between. Per germline, CDR1 MNHNY and CDR2 SVGAGI (reference sequence). Here the CDR3 DNA reads TGTGCCAGCACCAGAGGGGGGGAATCCTACGAGCAGTACTTC. This encodes CASTRGGESYEQYF.

The chain is built from TRBV11-2 and TRBJ2-7; 16 positions match TRBD2. The trim removed 2 bases at V and 6 bases at J, leaving 13 bases unmatched. This CDR3 has 19 amino acids. Germline V lookup: CDR1 SGHAT, CDR2 FQNNGV. The CDR3 here is CASSLWAGTSGGARGEQYF. The CDR3 DNA is TGTGCCAGCAGCTTATGGGCTGGGACTAGCGGGGGGGCCAGGGGCGAGCAGTACTTC.

The CDR3 is CASSSPGQERNEQYF. The CDR3 DNA follows: TGTGCCAGCAGCTCCCCGGGACAGGAAAGGAACGAGCAGTACTTC. The V call is TRBV7-9, the J call TRBJ2-7, with TRBD1 matching 8 bases. CDR1 and CDR2 (germline): SEHNR, FQNEAQ (reference sequence). The CDR3 loop spans 15 amino acids. J lost 5 bases, V lost 4 bases, and 10 bases had no gene match.

The chain links TRBV27 to TRBJ2-7; 8 positions agree with TRBD1. J gave up 0 bases and V 6 bases, and 4 bases lay outside the gene matches. The CDR3 totals 14 residues. From germline, CDR1 is MNHEY and CDR2 SMNVEV (reference sequence). As DNA, the CDR3 is TGTGCCAGCAGCAGGGACAGGCTCTCCTACGAGCAGTACTTC. Protein product: CASSRDRLSYEQYF.